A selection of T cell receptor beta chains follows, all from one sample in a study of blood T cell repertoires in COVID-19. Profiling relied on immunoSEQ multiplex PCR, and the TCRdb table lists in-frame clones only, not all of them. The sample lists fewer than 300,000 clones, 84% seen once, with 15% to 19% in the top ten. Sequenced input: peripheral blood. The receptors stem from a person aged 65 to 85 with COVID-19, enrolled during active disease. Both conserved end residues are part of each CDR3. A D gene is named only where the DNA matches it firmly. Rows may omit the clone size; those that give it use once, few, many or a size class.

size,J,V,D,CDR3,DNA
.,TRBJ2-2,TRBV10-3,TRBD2,CAISEALAGEGGELFF,TGTGCCATCAGTGAGGCCCTAGCGGGAGAGGGCGGGGAGCTGTTTTTT
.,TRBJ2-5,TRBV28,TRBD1,CASSPGTGFRETQYF,TGTGCCAGCAGTCCGGGGACAGGGTTCAGGGAGACCCAGTACTTC
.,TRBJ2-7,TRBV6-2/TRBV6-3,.,CASSYSGQTGYEQYF,TGTGCCAGCAGTTACAGCGGCCAGACGGGTTACGAGCAGTACTTC
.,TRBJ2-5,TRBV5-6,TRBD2,CASSFFSGTRYQETQYF,TGTGCCAGCAGCTTTTTCTCCGGGACTAGATACCAAGAGACCCAGTACTTC
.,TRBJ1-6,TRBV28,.,CASSITGSPLHF,TGTGCCAGCAGTATTACAGGCTCACCCCTCCACTTT
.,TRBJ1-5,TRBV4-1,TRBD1,CASSQGVLQGTDQPQHF,TGCGCCAGCAGCCAAGGGGTTTTACAGGGGACCGATCAGCCCCAGCATTTT
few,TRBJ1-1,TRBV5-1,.,CASSLGPAARRVEAFF,TGCGCCAGCAGCTTGGGGCCAGCGGCCCGACGCGTTGAAGCTTTCTTT
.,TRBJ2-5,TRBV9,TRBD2,CASSRAGGQETQYF,TGTGCCAGCAGCCGAGCGGGGGGACAAGAGACCCAGTACTTC
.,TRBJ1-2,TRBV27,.,CASSTWGQGSYTF,TGTGCCAGCAGTACCTGGGGGCAGGGGAGCTACACCTTC
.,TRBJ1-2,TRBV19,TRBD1,CASSDRGLGYTF,TGTGCCAGTTCGGACAGGGGGCTTGGCTACACCTTC
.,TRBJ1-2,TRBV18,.,CASSPLNYGYTF,TGTGCCAGCTCACCCCTGAACTATGGCTACACCTTC
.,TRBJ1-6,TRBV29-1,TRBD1,CSASTGLRSPLHF,TGCAGCGCTTCGACAGGGCTACGTTCACCCCTCCACTTT
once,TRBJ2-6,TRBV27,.,CASSFRQSGANVLTF,TGTGCCAGCAGTTTCAGACAATCTGGGGCCAACGTCCTGACTTTC
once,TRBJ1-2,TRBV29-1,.,CSVERGGRGYGYTF,TGCAGCGTTGAAAGGGGGGGCAGGGGCTATGGCTACACCTTC
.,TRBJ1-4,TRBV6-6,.,CASMAGTNEKLFF,TGTGCCAGCATGGCAGGGACTAATGAAAAACTGTTTTTT
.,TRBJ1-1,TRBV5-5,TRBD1,CASRGDRVMNTEAFF,TGTGCCAGCAGGGGGGACAGGGTTATGAACACTGAAGCTTTCTTT
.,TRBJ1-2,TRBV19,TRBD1,CASVGTGENYGYTF,TGTGCCAGTGTCGGGACAGGGGAGAACTATGGCTACACCTTC
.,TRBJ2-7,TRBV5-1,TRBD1,CASSLESGGLWEQYF,TGCGCCAGCAGCTTGGAGTCAGGGGGCCTTTGGGAGCAGTACTTC
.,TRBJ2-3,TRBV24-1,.,CATSDPKGEVDTQYF,TGTGCCACCAGTGACCCCAAGGGGGAAGTAGATACGCAGTATTTT
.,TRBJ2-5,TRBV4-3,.,CASSQDLAETQYF,TGCGCCAGCAGCCAAGATCTGGCAGAGACCCAGTACTTC
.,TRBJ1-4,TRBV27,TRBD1,CASSLGQGARGDEKLFF,TGTGCCAGCAGTCTCGGACAGGGGGCGCGGGGTGATGAAAAACTGTTTTTT
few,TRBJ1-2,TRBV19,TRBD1,CASSILGTGAGYTF,TGTGCCAGTAGTATCCTCGGGACAGGAGCTGGCTACACCTTC
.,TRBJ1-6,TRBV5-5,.,CASSLGANSPLHF,TGTGCCAGCAGCTTAGGGGCTAATTCACCCCTCCACTTT
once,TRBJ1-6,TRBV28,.,CASRDSSPLHF,TGTGCCAGCAGAGATAGTTCACCCCTCCACTTT
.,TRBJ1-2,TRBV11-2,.,CASSLEGRGGYTF,TGTGCCAGCAGCTTAGAGGGTCGGGGGGGCTACACCTTC
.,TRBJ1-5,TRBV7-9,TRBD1,CASSSTGFNQPQHF,TGTGCCAGCAGCTCGACAGGGTTTAATCAGCCCCAGCATTTT
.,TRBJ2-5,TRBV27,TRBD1,CASSPDWNRGRETQYF,TGTGCCAGCAGTCCAGATTGGAACAGGGGGCGGGAGACCCAGTACTTC
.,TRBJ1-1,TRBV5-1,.,CASSLGGAAGLGDTEAFF,TGCGCCAGCAGCTTGGGCGGGGCTGCAGGATTGGGGGACACTGAAGCTTTCTTT
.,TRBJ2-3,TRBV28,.,CASSSTSEEVSTDTQYF,TGTGCCAGCAGTTCGACTTCGGAGGAGGTGAGCACAGATACGCAGTATTTT
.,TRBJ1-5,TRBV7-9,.,CASSLARGMNNQPQHF,TGTGCCAGCAGCTTAGCCAGGGGAATGAACAATCAGCCCCAGCATTTT
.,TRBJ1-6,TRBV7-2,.,CASSPRTAQSSYNSPLHF,TGTGCCAGCAGCCCACGGACAGCCCAGAGCTCCTATAATTCACCCCTCCACTTT
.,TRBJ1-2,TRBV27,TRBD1,CATRTGGNYGYTF,TGTGCCACCCGGACAGGGGGGAACTATGGCTACACCTTC
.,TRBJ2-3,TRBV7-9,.,CASSPSTRSDTQYF,TGTGCCAGCAGCCCATCGACTAGATCAGATACGCAGTATTTT
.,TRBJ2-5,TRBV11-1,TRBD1,CASRGTAQETQYF,TGTGCCAGCAGGGGGACAGCCCAAGAGACCCAGTACTTC
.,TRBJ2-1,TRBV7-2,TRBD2,CASSLSVREGRYNEQFF,TGTGCCAGCAGCTTATCGGTGAGGGAGGGCCGATACAATGAGCAGTTCTTC
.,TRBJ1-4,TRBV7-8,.,CASTLSPQEKLFF,TGTGCCAGCACCTTGTCTCCCCAGGAAAAACTGTTTTTT
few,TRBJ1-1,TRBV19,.,CASTESLYTEAFF,TGTGCCAGTACTGAGAGTTTGTACACTGAAGCTTTCTTT
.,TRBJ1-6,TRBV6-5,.,CASRIGGFNNSPLHF,TGTGCCAGCAGGATTGGAGGGTTTAATAATTCACCCCTCCACTTT
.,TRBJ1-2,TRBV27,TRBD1,CASSRRDRVFGYTF,TGTGCCAGCAGCCGACGGGACAGGGTGTTTGGCTACACCTTC
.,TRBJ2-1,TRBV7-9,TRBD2,CASSPIAGANYNEQFF,TGTGCCAGCAGCCCAATAGCGGGGGCGAACTACAATGAGCAGTTCTTC
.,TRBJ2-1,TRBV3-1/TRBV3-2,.,CASSQAVTDEQFF,TGTGCCAGCAGCCAAGCGGTAACCGATGAGCAGTTCTTC
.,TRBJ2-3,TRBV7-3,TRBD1,CASSTKGQGTQYF,TGTGCCAGCAGCACGAAAGGACAGGGTACGCAGTATTTT
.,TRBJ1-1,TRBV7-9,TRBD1,CASSPPGTVNMNTEAFF,TGTGCCAGCAGCCCCCCCGGGACAGTGAACATGAACACTGAAGCTTTCTTT
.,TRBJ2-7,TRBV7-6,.,CASSLGRTLGGEQYF,TGTGCCAGCAGCTTAGGTCGAACCCTAGGTGGCGAGCAGTACTTC
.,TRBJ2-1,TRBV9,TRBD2,CASSVLAGGQSEQFF,TGTGCCAGCAGCGTATTAGCGGGGGGGCAATCTGAGCAGTTCTTC
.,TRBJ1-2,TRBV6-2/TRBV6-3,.,CASSTPGQGLWGYTF,TGTGCCAGCAGCACTCCTGGGCAGGGCCTATGGGGCTACACCTTC